This passage covers 27 T cell receptor beta chains from one sample sequenced in a study of human T cells and chemical hapten exposure. TCRdb re-derived calls from the RACE reads in MiXCR, one entry per CDR3 protein. The sample consists of 84,000 or so distinct CDR3 sequences, around 7.9% of them appearing once. The time point here: pre-sensitization, week 0. As for treatment: therapeutic diphenylcyclopropenone sensitization with weekly scalp DPC. This specimen was whole blood, taken in connection with sensitization to the hapten diphenylcyclopropenone (DPC). The origin of the receptors is a man aged 35 to 55 with alopecia areata. Some clones in this sample may be carry-over from other donors' samples.

Ten or more counts support this clonotype. For the CDR3, the DNA is TGTGCCAGCAGCTTTGGACTAGCGACAGATACGCAGTATTTT. Its protein product is CASSFGLATDTQYF. This chain joins TRBV5-4 and TRBJ2-3; 9 bases fit TRBD2. The germline V gene encodes CDR1 SGHNT and CDR2 YYREEE (reference sequence). Germline trimming cut 2 bases from V and 3 bases from J; bases unmatched to any gene: 1. The CDR3 extends over 14 amino acids.

There are a few counts of this clonotype. DNA for the CDR3: TGTGCCAGCAGCTACCTGGGCCTAGCGGACTACGAGCAGTACTTC. Translated: CASSYLGLADYEQYF. This chain connects TRBV6-2 or TRBV6-3 to TRBJ2-7; 7 bases match TRBD2. Germline V CDR1 and CDR2: MNHEY, SVGEGT. The CDR3 totals 15 residues. The V gene end was trimmed by 6 bases and the J gene end by 3 bases; junction bases not matched to a gene: 11.

CDR3 residues: CASSQAIARNQPQHF. In DNA, the CDR3 is TGCGCCAGCAGCCAAGCGATCGCGAGGAATCAGCCCCAGCATTTT. The chain employs TRBV4-3 and TRBJ1-5; D is ambiguous. The CDR3 has 15 residues. CDR1 and CDR2 from the germline V gene are LGHNA and YSLEER. Trimming took 1 base from V and 4 from J, leaving 11 bases between them.

This clonotype appeared many times. V and J are TRBV6-2 or TRBV6-3 and TRBJ1-5; perhaps TRBD1 as D (6 bases). CDR1 is MNHEY and CDR2 is SVGEGT in the germline V gene. The ends were cut back, 6 bases at V and 2 bases at J, with 14 bases in the middle. The CDR3 contains 15 residues. The CDR3 loop reads CASRDGTLGNQPQHF. The CDR3 coding sequence is TGTGCCAGCAGAGACGGGACACTTGGCAATCAGCCCCAGCATTTT.

This clonotype has a handful of counts. This sequence joins TRBV7-9 and TRBJ2-5, with 13 bases that match TRBD2. There are 17 residues in the CDR3. The V and J ends lost 2 bases and 4 bases, in that order; junction bases with no gene match: 7. The germline CDR1 and CDR2 sequences are SEHNR and FQNEAQ (reference sequence). CDR3 protein: CASSLSGTSGNGETQYF. The CDR3 bases are TGTGCCAGCAGCTTAAGTGGGACTAGCGGGAACGGAGAGACCCAGTACTTC.

This clonotype was found a few times. The chain combines TRBV4-2 with TRBJ2-3, with D unclear. Per the germline V gene, CDR1 is LGHNA and CDR2 is YNFKEQ. The CDR3 extends over 13 amino acids. Trimming cost V 1 base and J 12 bases, with 14 bases left between them. For the CDR3, the DNA is TGTGCCAGCAGCCAAGTGCCTCCGGCTCAACAGTATTTT. Translation gives CASSQVPPAQQYF.

The sample holds many counts of this clonotype. The chain is built from TRBV6-2 or TRBV6-3 and TRBJ1-6, with D possibly being TRBD1 (5 bases). CDR1 and CDR2 (germline): MNHEY, SVGEGT. The CDR3 consists of 19 residues. The V end lost 2 bases, the J end lost 0 bases, and 17 bases lay between the germline ends. The CDR3 loop is CASSYASTGRSSYNSPLHF. The CDR3 nucleotides read TGTGCCAGCAGTTACGCCAGTACAGGCCGAAGCTCCTATAATTCACCCCTCCACTTT.

This clonotype was counted a few times. The J gene is TRBJ2-6, the V gene TRBV10-3, with D uncertain. The V gene's germline CDR1 is ENHRY and CDR2 SYGVKD. This CDR3 contains 16 residues. V was pared by 4 bases and J by 0 bases, with 10 bases between. The CDR3 region has the DNA TGTGCCATCAGTGGGGTAGCAGCCTCTGGGGCCAACGTCCTGACTTTC. Its translation: CAISGVAASGANVLTF.

This clonotype was observed a few times. The chain employs TRBV11-3 and TRBJ1-1, with 7 positions matching TRBD1. The junction had 2 bases not matched to a gene; V was cut back by 0 bases and J by 1 base. Germline V gene lookup returns CDR1 SGHNT and CDR2 YENEEA. This CDR3 is built from 15 residues. CDR3 amino acids: CASSLEGQKNTEAFF. The CDR3 bases are TGTGCCAGCAGCTTAGAGGGACAGAAGAACACTGAAGCTTTCTTT.

This chain links TRBV2 with TRBJ2-1; D remains unclear. This CDR3 spans 14 amino acids. The V end lost 7 bases, the J end lost 4 bases, and 14 bases lay between the germline ends. The germline V gene encodes CDR1 SNHLY and CDR2 FYNNEI. The CDR3: CASKGSAVYNEQFF. The CDR3 DNA follows: TGTGCCAGCAAAGGGTCGGCAGTATACAATGAGCAGTTCTTC.

The chain has TRBV15 and TRBJ1-2; no definite D call. V dropped 3 bases and J dropped 5 bases, with 10 bases sitting between them. The CDR3 loop spans 13 amino acids. CDR1 LNHNV and CDR2 YYDKDF come from the germline V gene (reference sequence). In nucleotides, the CDR3 is TGTGCCACCAGCAGGAACGGGTGGTATGGCTACACCTTC. Encoded protein: CATSRNGWYGYTF.

This clonotype was seen repeatedly, ten times or more. The V and J genes are TRBV29-1 and TRBJ2-7, with unresolved D. CDR3 length: 11 residues. Trimming shortened V by 7 bases and J by 0 bases, and 7 bases separated the two germline ends. Germline CDR1 and CDR2: SQVTM and ANQGSEA. The CDR3 region is CSALFSYEQYV. The CDR3 nucleotides read TGCAGCGCCCTCTTCTCCTACGAGCAGTACGTC.

The gene calls are TRBV11-2 and TRBJ2-2; D gene unclear. V was pared by 3 bases and J by 0 bases, with 8 bases between. The germline gives CDR1 SGHAT, CDR2 FQNNGV. The CDR3 runs 15 residues. CDR3 region: CASSFDGANTGELFF. The CDR3, as DNA: TGTGCCAGCAGCTTTGACGGTGCGAACACCGGGGAGCTGTTTTTT.

A few counts support this clonotype. The chain couples TRBV28 to TRBJ1-4; 9 positions match TRBD1. V lost 6 bases to trimming and J lost 8 bases; unmatched junction nucleotides: 7. In germline, CDR1 is MDHEN, CDR2 SYDVKM. This CDR3 has 14 amino acids. The CDR3: CASRKGTGHEKLFF. The CDR3 DNA sequence: TGTGCCAGCAGAAAAGGGACAGGGCACGAAAAACTGTTTTTT.

V is TRBV5-1 and J is TRBJ2-7; perhaps TRBD1 as D (6 bases). V gave up 4 bases and J gave up 2 bases, with 13 bases separating them. Germline V gives CDR1 SGHRS, CDR2 YFSETQ. CDR3 length: 14 amino acids. CDR3 in DNA: TGCGCCAGCAGCGTCACAGGGTCTGCCTACGAGCAGTACTTC. It encodes CASSVTGSAYEQYF.

V is TRBV6-6 and J is TRBJ1-2, with 9 bases lining up with TRBD1. CDR3 length equals 14 residues. V shed 6 bases, J shed 6 bases, and the junction held 8 bases outside the gene matches. Germline V CDR1 and CDR2: MNHNY, SVGAGI (reference sequence). The CDR3 loop is CASRHRDRENGYTF. The DNA of the CDR3 is TGTGCCAGCAGGCACCGGGACAGGGAAAATGGCTACACCTTC.

This chain connects TRBV20-1 to TRBJ1-1, with a possible D match to TRBD1 (6 bases). CDR1 and CDR2 from the germline V gene are DFQATT and SNEGSKA (reference sequence). V shed 7 bases and J shed 0 bases, with 12 bases lying between them. This CDR3 region has 13 residues. CDR3 loop: CSVSGVMNTEAFF. DNA of the CDR3: TGCAGTGTTTCAGGGGTCATGAACACTGAAGCTTTCTTT.

In this sample, this clonotype turned up a few times. V and J are TRBV30 and TRBJ2-1; 10 bases match TRBD2. The length of the CDR3 is 14 residues. Unmatched junction bases numbered 2, after V lost 3 bases and J lost 3 bases. The germline gives CDR1 GTSNPN, CDR2 SVGIG (reference sequence). In nucleotides, the CDR3 is TGTGCCTGGAGCCCTAGCGGGGGCTACAATGAGCAGTTCTTC. As protein: CAWSPSGGYNEQFF.

This clonotype has just a few counts. The rearrangement links TRBV15 to TRBJ1-4; D not resolved. CDR1 is LNHNV, CDR2 YYDKDF, per germline (reference sequence). The CDR3 loop spans 15 amino acids. Trimming pared 6 bases from V and 0 bases from J, leaving 11 bases between. The DNA of the CDR3 is TGTGCCACCAGGTCCGAGCGAGCAACTAATGAAAAACTGTTTTTT. As protein: CATRSERATNEKLFF. Full variable domain (remainder filled in from reference TRBV15 and TRBJ1-4): DAMVIQNPRYQVTQFGKPVTLSCSQTLNHNVMYWYQQKSSQAPKLLFHYYDKDFNNEADTPDNFQSRRPNTSFCFLDIRSPGLGDTAMYLCATRSERATNEKLFFGSGTQLSVL.

This clonotype was detected ten times or more. J is TRBJ2-5 and V is TRBV28, with D perhaps matching TRBD1 (7 bases). The CDR3 has 15 amino acids. Per the germline V gene, CDR1 is MDHEN and CDR2 is SYDVKM. Trimming pared 3 bases from V and 5 bases from J, leaving 16 bases between. The CDR3 protein is CASSFRQGGLETQYF. CDR3 DNA sequence: TGTGCCAGCAGTTTCCGACAGGGAGGTCTGGAGACCCAGTACTTC.

This clonotype was recorded a few times. The gene calls are TRBV15 and TRBJ1-6, with 7 bases that match TRBD1. The J segment lost 7 bases and the V segment lost 2 bases, leaving 8 bases of the junction unmatched. CDR3 length: 16 residues. CDR1 is LNHNV, CDR2 YYDKDF, per germline (reference sequence). In DNA, the CDR3 is TGTGCCACCAGCAGACCCACAGGGGTAGGGAATTCACCCCTCCACTTT. Its translation is CATSRPTGVGNSPLHF.

This clonotype was observed a handful of times. The chain carries TRBV12-3 or TRBV12-4 and TRBJ1-1; TRBD1 might be the D (5 bases). This CDR3 is 14 amino acids long. V lost 3 bases and J 5 bases, leaving 13 bases between the germline ends. The CDR3 loop reads CASSLGTRGTEAFF. CDR3 sequence (DNA): TGTGCCAGCAGTTTGGGCACCCGGGGGACTGAAGCTTTCTTT.

The genes are TRBV4-3 and TRBJ2-6; the D is unclear. Germline-derived CDR1 and CDR2 are LGHNA and YSLEER. The germline V and J ends were trimmed by 1 base and 3 bases, with 10 bases remaining between them. This CDR3 is built from 16 residues. The CDR3 protein is CASSQGAVFGANVLTF. The DNA for the CDR3 is TGCGCCAGCAGCCAAGGCGCAGTCTTTGGGGCCAACGTCCTGACTTTC.

There are many counts of this clonotype. The chain uses TRBV7-2 and TRBJ2-1; D gene ambiguous. The germline V gene encodes CDR1 SGHTA and CDR2 FQGNSA. The CDR3 extends over 12 amino acids. The ends were cut back, 5 bases at V and 8 bases at J, with 10 bases in the middle. The CDR3 DNA sequence: TGTGCCAGCAGCCTCCCCCGGGATGAGCAGTTCTTC. Protein product: CASSLPRDEQFF. Complete variable domain (other parts from reference TRBV7-2 and TRBJ2-1): GAGVSQSPSNKVTEKGKDVELRCDPISGHTALYWYRQSLGQGLEFLIYFQGNSAPDKSGLPSDRFSAERTGGSVSTLTIQRTQQEDSAVYLCASSLPRDEQFFGPGTRLTVL.

This clonotype was seen more than once but under ten times. CDR3 nucleotides: TGTGCCAGCAGCTTGGTTGGGATGGGAGTCTATGGCTACACCTTC. It translates to CASSLVGMGVYGYTF. This chain links TRBV5-4 with TRBJ1-2, with D hard to call. Germline V CDR1 and CDR2: SGHNT, YYREEE (reference sequence). The V gene lost 0 bases and the J gene lost 4 bases, with 13 bases spanning the gap. The CDR3 contains 15 residues.

This rearrangement joins TRBV29-1 to TRBJ2-3, with 11 bases lining up with TRBD1. CDR1 and CDR2 from the germline V gene are SQVTM and ANQGSEA. The junction had 5 bases not matched to a gene; V was cut back by 4 bases and J by 5 bases. This CDR3 has 14 residues. The CDR3 loop is CSVARTGGQDTQYF. CDR3 DNA: TGCAGCGTTGCCCGGACAGGGGGCCAAGATACGCAGTATTTT.

The table lists this clonotype with many counts. V usage is TRBV5-1 and J usage is TRBJ2-7, with a possible D match to TRBD1 (7 bases). Trimming shortened V by 4 bases and J by 2 bases, and 10 bases separated the two germline ends. The CDR3 has 13 residues. CDR1 and CDR2 (germline): SGHRS, YFSETQ. CDR3 coding DNA: TGCGCCAGCAGCGCGGGACAGACCTACGAGCAGTACTTC. Protein product: CASSAGQTYEQYF.